Listed below are T cell receptor beta chains from one sample, sequenced in a study of human T cells and chemical hapten exposure. TCRdb reanalysed the RACE reads using MiXCR and keeps one entry per CDR3 protein. The sample consists of tens of thousands of distinct CDR3 sequences, about a tenth of them appearing once. Source: whole blood, taken in connection with sensitization to the hapten diphenylcyclopropenone (DPC). These receptors all stem from a woman aged 25 to 39 with alopecia areata. Some clones in this sample may be carry-over from other donors' samples. CDR3s include the opening cysteine and the closing phenylalanine or tryptophan. A D gene is named only where the DNA matches it firmly. The size field is filled for only some rows; it gives once, few, many or a size class.

d_gene: -
j_gene: TRBJ2-4
abundance: many
v_gene: TRBV14
CDR3nt: TGTGCCAGCAGCCAAGATCCCGGCACCCGACAGTACTTC
CDR3aa: CASSQDPGTRQYF

d_gene: -
j_gene: TRBJ1-4
abundance: -
v_gene: TRBV20-1
CDR3nt: TGCAGTGCCAGCACTCCGGATACGAATGAAAAACTGTTTTTT
CDR3aa: CSASTPDTNEKLFF

d_gene: -
j_gene: TRBJ1-1
abundance: -
v_gene: TRBV29-1
CDR3nt: TGCAGCGTTGGAAGCCTGACCCCACAGGGAGCTTTCTTT
CDR3aa: CSVGSLTPQGAFF

d_gene: -
j_gene: TRBJ2-1
abundance: many
v_gene: TRBV3-1
CDR3nt: TGTGCCAGCAGCCCGTGGAATAGTCCCAATGAGCAGTTCTTC
CDR3aa: CASSPWNSPNEQFF

d_gene: -
j_gene: TRBJ1-4
abundance: few
v_gene: TRBV24-1
CDR3nt: TGTGCCACCAGGGTCTTCACGGGTGAAAAACTGTTTTTT
CDR3aa: CATRVFTGEKLFF

d_gene: -
j_gene: TRBJ1-5
abundance: many
v_gene: TRBV7-9
CDR3nt: TGTGCCAGCAGCCCGGAGAGTAATAGCAATCAGCCCCAGCATTTT
CDR3aa: CASSPESNSNQPQHF

d_gene: TRBD1
j_gene: TRBJ2-5
abundance: many
v_gene: TRBV7-9
CDR3nt: TGTGCCAGCAGCCGTCCGGGACAGGGGGAGACCCAGTACTTC
CDR3aa: CASSRPGQGETQYF

d_gene: -
j_gene: TRBJ2-2
abundance: many
v_gene: TRBV12-5
CDR3nt: TGTGCTAGTGGCTTGGGGGTGACCGGGGAGCTGTTTTTT
CDR3aa: CASGLGVTGELFF

d_gene: -
j_gene: TRBJ2-1
abundance: -
v_gene: TRBV29-1
CDR3nt: TGCAGCGTTGAGGACTGGGTCTTC
CDR3aa: CSVEDWVF

d_gene: TRBD1
j_gene: TRBJ2-7
abundance: many
v_gene: TRBV7-2
CDR3nt: TGTGCCAGCAGCGGGGCCGGGACAGCGGCCTCCTACGAGCAGTACTTC
CDR3aa: CASSGAGTAASYEQYF

d_gene: -
j_gene: TRBJ2-2
abundance: many
v_gene: TRBV7-8
CDR3nt: TGTGCCAGCAGCGACAGGAGGGGGCCGGGCACCGGGGAGCTGTTTTTT
CDR3aa: CASSDRRGPGTGELFF

d_gene: TRBD1
j_gene: TRBJ1-5
abundance: -
v_gene: TRBV6-4
CDR3nt: TGTGCCAGCAGTGCCACAGGGGACAACAATCAGCCCCAGCATTTT
CDR3aa: CASSATGDNNQPQHF

d_gene: -
j_gene: TRBJ2-3
abundance: few
v_gene: TRBV28
CDR3nt: TGTGCCAGCAGTCTGACTAGCACAGATACGCAGTATTTT
CDR3aa: CASSLTSTDTQYF

d_gene: TRBD2
j_gene: TRBJ2-7
abundance: few
v_gene: TRBV11-2
CDR3nt: TGTGCCAGCAGTTTACGACTAGCGGGACCGTACGAGCAGTACTTC
CDR3aa: CASSLRLAGPYEQYF

d_gene: -
j_gene: TRBJ1-1
abundance: many
v_gene: TRBV10-3
CDR3nt: TGTGCCATCAGTGAGTCCGGGGGGCACACTGAAGCTTTCTTT
CDR3aa: CAISESGGHTEAFF

d_gene: -
j_gene: TRBJ1-1
abundance: many
v_gene: TRBV6-6
CDR3nt: TGTGCCAGCAGTTATGATGACAGGCCTGAAGCTTTCTTT
CDR3aa: CASSYDDRPEAFF

d_gene: -
j_gene: TRBJ1-5
abundance: few
v_gene: TRBV6-2/TRBV6-3
CDR3nt: TGTGCCAGCAGTCACATCAATCAGCCCCAGCATTTT
CDR3aa: CASSHINQPQHF

d_gene: -
j_gene: TRBJ2-3
abundance: -
v_gene: TRBV6-5
CDR3nt: TGTGCCAGCAGACGAGACGGGGGTTGCGGGGGCGCAGATACGCAGTATTTT
CDR3aa: CASRRDGGCGGADTQYF

d_gene: TRBD2
j_gene: TRBJ2-5
abundance: few
v_gene: TRBV6-2/TRBV6-3
CDR3nt: TGTGCCAGCAGTCCACTAGCGGGAGGCCCCAAAGGAAGGACCCAGTACTTC
CDR3aa: CASSPLAGGPKGRTQYF

d_gene: -
j_gene: TRBJ1-2
abundance: many
v_gene: TRBV5-6
CDR3nt: TGTGCCAGCAGCTTGTGGGCAGCAGCTAACTATGGCTACACCTTC
CDR3aa: CASSLWAAANYGYTF

d_gene: TRBD2
j_gene: TRBJ2-5
abundance: many
v_gene: TRBV28
CDR3nt: TGTGCCAGCAGTGGGACTAGCCCAGAGACCCAGTACTTC
CDR3aa: CASSGTSPETQYF

d_gene: -
j_gene: TRBJ1-1
abundance: -
v_gene: TRBV3-1
CDR3nt: TGTGCCAGCAGCCAAGATGGAAGTACCCGGGGGACGGCTTTCTTT
CDR3aa: CASSQDGSTRGTAFF

d_gene: -
j_gene: TRBJ1-1
abundance: many
v_gene: TRBV5-5
CDR3nt: TGTGCCAGCAGCCTCTGGACAGTTATGAACACTGAAGCTTTCTTT
CDR3aa: CASSLWTVMNTEAFF

d_gene: -
j_gene: TRBJ1-5
abundance: few
v_gene: TRBV30
CDR3nt: TGTGCCTGGAGTGTATTTGGGCAGGGGATCGATCAGCCCCAGCATTTT
CDR3aa: CAWSVFGQGIDQPQHF

d_gene: -
j_gene: TRBJ2-2
abundance: many
v_gene: TRBV20-1
CDR3nt: TGCAGTGCTAATGGACGGGTGGACGGGGAGCTGTTTTTT
CDR3aa: CSANGRVDGELFF

d_gene: -
j_gene: TRBJ2-2
abundance: many
v_gene: TRBV20-1
CDR3nt: TGCAGTGCTAGAGATGGACGCCGTCTTAACACCGGGGAGCTGTTTTTT
CDR3aa: CSARDGRRLNTGELFF